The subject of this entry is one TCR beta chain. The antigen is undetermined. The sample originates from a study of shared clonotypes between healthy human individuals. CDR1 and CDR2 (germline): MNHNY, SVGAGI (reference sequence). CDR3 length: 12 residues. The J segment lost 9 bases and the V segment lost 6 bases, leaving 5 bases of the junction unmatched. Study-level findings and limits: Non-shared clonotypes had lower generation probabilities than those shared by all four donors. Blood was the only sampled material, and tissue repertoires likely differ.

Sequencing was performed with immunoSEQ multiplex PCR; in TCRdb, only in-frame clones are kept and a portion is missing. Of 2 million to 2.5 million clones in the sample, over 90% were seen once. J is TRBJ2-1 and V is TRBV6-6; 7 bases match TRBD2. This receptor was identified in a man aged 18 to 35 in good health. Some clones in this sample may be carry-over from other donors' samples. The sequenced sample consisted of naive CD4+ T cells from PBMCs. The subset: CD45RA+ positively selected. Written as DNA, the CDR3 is TGTGCCAGCAGCAGACTAGCCGGTGAGCAGTTCTTC. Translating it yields CASSRLAGEQFF.